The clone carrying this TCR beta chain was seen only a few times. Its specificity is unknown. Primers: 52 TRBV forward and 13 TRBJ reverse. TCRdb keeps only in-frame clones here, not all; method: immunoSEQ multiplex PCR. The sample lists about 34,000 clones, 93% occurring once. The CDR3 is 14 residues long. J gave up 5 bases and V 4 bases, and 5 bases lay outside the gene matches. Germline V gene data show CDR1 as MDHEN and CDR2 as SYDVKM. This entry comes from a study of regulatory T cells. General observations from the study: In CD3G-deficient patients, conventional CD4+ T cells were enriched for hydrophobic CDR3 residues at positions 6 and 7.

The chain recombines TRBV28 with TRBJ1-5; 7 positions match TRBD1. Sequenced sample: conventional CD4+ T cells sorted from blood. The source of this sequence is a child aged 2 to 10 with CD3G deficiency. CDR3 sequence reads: CASSSGQADQPQHF. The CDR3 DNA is TGTGCCAGCAGTTCTGGACAGGCGGATCAGCCCCAGCATTTT. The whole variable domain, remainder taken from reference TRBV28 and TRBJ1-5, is DVKVTQSSRYLVKRTGEKVFLECVQDMDHENMFWYRQDPGLGLRLIYFSYDVKMKEKGDIPEGYSVSREKKERFSLILESASTNQTSMYLCASSSGQADQPQHFGDGTRLSIL.